These T cell receptor beta chains were read from a single sample in a study of cytomegalovirus exposure and HLA in healthy donors. This table comes from immunoSEQ multiplex PCR, and its TCRdb copy is limited to in-frame clones, with some not included. This sample has under 40,000 clones, with 65% to 85% found just once. The sequencing input was PBMCs. These receptors were taken from a young woman in good health and CMV-seropositive. CDR3s include the opening cysteine and the closing phenylalanine or tryptophan. The order of the fields is V gene, D gene, clone size, J gene, CDR3 protein, CDR3 DNA. The D gene is left open where the match is weak. Rows give clone size only sometimes, using once, few, many, or a class for an expanded clone.

TRBV2,.,.,TRBJ2-2,CASRADLEVTGELFF,TGTGCCAGCAGGGCTGACTTAGAGGTGACCGGGGAGCTGTTTTTT
TRBV28,.,.,TRBJ1-1,CASAAPDTAREAFF,TGTGCCAGCGCCGCCCCGGACACGGCGCGTGAAGCTTTCTTT
TRBV5-1,TRBD1,once,TRBJ2-2,CASSPGQGVGTGELFF,TGCGCCAGCAGCCCAGGACAGGGGGTGGGCACCGGGGAGCTGTTTTTT
TRBV5-1,.,.,TRBJ1-2,CASSFDEEGGYTF,TGCGCCAGCAGCTTTGATGAGGAGGGGGGCTACACCTTC
TRBV5-4,.,few,TRBJ2-3,CASSTPLTDTQYF,TGTGCCAGCAGCACCCCACTCACAGATACGCAGTATTTT
TRBV5-6,TRBD1,.,TRBJ1-2,CASSLGGQELNYGYTF,TGTGCCAGCAGCTTGGGGGGACAGGAGCTGAACTATGGCTACACCTTC
TRBV18,TRBD2,.,TRBJ2-2,CASSPMASGGRANTGELFF,TGTGCCAGCTCACCAATGGCTAGCGGGGGGCGAGCGAACACCGGGGAGCTGTTTTTT
TRBV30,.,.,TRBJ1-4,CAWSPTGDKLFF,TGTGCCTGGAGCCCGACAGGTGACAAACTGTTTTTT
TRBV5-4,TRBD1,.,TRBJ2-3,CASSFLGDRSTDTQYF,TGTGCCAGCAGCTTTTTAGGGGACAGAAGCACAGATACGCAGTATTTT
TRBV18,.,.,TRBJ1-2,CASSPRAGFNYGYTF,TGTGCCAGCTCACCACGAGCAGGGTTTAACTATGGCTACACCTTC
TRBV27,TRBD1,few,TRBJ2-1,CASYLQPGGNEQFF,TGTGCCAGCTACCTCCAGCCAGGGGGCAATGAGCAGTTCTTC
TRBV6-6,TRBD2,.,TRBJ2-4,CASSSFAGEWIQYF,TGTGCCAGCAGTTCCTTTGCGGGAGAGTGGATTCAGTACTTC
TRBV15,.,.,TRBJ1-6,CATSVLDSYNSPLHF,TGTGCCACCAGCGTATTGGACAGCTATAATTCACCCCTCCACTTT
TRBV7-3,TRBD1,.,TRBJ2-5,CASSPRGPDRDGETQYF,TGTGCCAGCAGCCCTAGAGGTCCGGACAGGGACGGCGAGACCCAGTACTTC
TRBV4-2,TRBD2,.,TRBJ2-7,CASSQDQGSGGSEQYF,TGTGCCAGCAGCCAAGATCAGGGTAGCGGGGGAAGCGAGCAGTACTTC
TRBV5-1,TRBD1,few,TRBJ1-6,CASSLSSGTVNSPLHF,TGCGCCAGCAGCTTGTCCTCCGGGACAGTTAACTCACCCCTCCACTTT
TRBV7-3,TRBD2,once,TRBJ2-1,CASSQPGLADNEQFF,TGTGCCAGCAGCCAGCCGGGGCTAGCGGACAATGAGCAGTTCTTC